This T cell receptor (beta chain) derives from a study of blood T cell repertoires in COVID-19 (dated by TCRdb to the early 2020s). Concerning the study at large: Collaborator samples came from the United States, Italy and Spain and covered acute and convalescent phases of COVID-19. The repertoires were released in a freely available public database meant as a resource for research on the immune response to SARS-CoV-2. The samples were drawn from two sources: the first 160 participants of the ongoing ImmuneRACE study, and 950 to 1,500 subjects contributed by 6 global collaborators. Where available, HLA class I and class II types were taken from metadata supplied by the sample provider and were not determined by assay-based typing. Deeply sampled blood TCRbeta repertoires from subjects exposed to, actively infected with, or recovered from COVID-19 were included in the dataset. The prospective study material was composed of cDNA or gDNA derived from T cells, B-cell-depleted T cells, or PBMCs. Nearly every sample came with metadata listing a de-identified subject ID, COVID-19 status, age in years and sex.

Participants in the prospective study were enrolled through a virtual design, were aged about 18 to 100 years, and lived in roughly 25 United States geographic areas. In the prospective study, participants were assigned to cohorts based on the clinical history participants reported in a screening survey and a study questionnaire. ImmuneRACE Cohort 3 recovered participants were defined by two consecutive negative NP/OP PCR tests, healthcare professional clearance, or symptom resolution. Each participant in the prospective study had whole blood, serum and a nasopharyngeal or oropharyngeal swab collected by mobile phlebotomists. Over a 2-month period, participants in the prospective study had the option of providing additional blood draws and questionnaires. Prospective study blood samples were shipped either frozen or at room temperature before DNA extraction. Study-wide findings and limitations: The amount of clinical and demographic metadata varied by source and participant and was provided uncurated.

The immunoSEQ Assay, a bias-controlled multiplex PCR, was used to amplify TCRbeta CDR3 regions from genomic DNA. The paper's data handling went like this. The number of nucleated cells in each sample was estimated by amplification of reference gene primers within the assay. To quantify the absolute abundance of each unique TCRbeta CDR3 rearrangement, sequence reads were collapsed and filtered. Productive Simpson clonality was computed per sample as the square root of Simpson's diversity index over productive rearrangements. This is the immuneACCESS table as TCRdb keeps it, with only in-frame sequences that have V and J called. A part of the clones is gone; compared with another copy, unresolved V genes explain less than half, and the rest is unexplained. V and J calls and clone size come straight from that table; D and trimming were deduced from the DNA. The sample has about 310,000 clones on record, about 87% of them singletons. Together, the top ten hold around 10% of the sample.

In this sample, this clone turned up once. It has no known antigen specificity. Base-call qualities are not available, and no considerably larger clone is one nucleotide away. In the germline V gene, CDR1 corresponds to SGHRS and CDR2 to YFSETQ. Trimming accounts for 0 bases at V and 0 bases at J, while the number of junction bases matched to no gene is 6. The CDR3 runs 18 residues from the cysteine to the phenylalanine. Only the CDR3 region is kept as DNA, spanning 54 bases read in frame from base 1. Input material: PBMCs or T cells enriched from blood (not recorded which). This receptor chain uses TRBV5-1 and TRBJ2-6; 7 junctional bases match TRBD2. The receptor's source is a young woman who had recovered from COVID-19. The CDR3 is CASSLEAPGGSGANVLTF. The DNA reads as follows: TGCGCCAGCAGCTTGGAGGCACCGGGGGGCTCTGGGGCCAACGTCCTGACTTTC.